A single sample gave rise to the 4 T cell receptor beta chains below, sequenced in a study of OX40 agonist ivuxolimab in advanced cancers. TCRdb keeps only in-frame clones here, not all; method: immunoSEQ multiplex PCR. In the table there are around 140,000 clones, just over 90% of which are singletons. The sequenced sample was CD4+ or CD8+ T cells sorted from blood, obtained in a trial of the OX40 agonist ivuxolimab. These receptors came from an adult with an advanced solid tumor such as melanoma, head and neck, liver or kidney cancer.

The genes are TRBV29-1 and TRBJ2-2, with 7 bases aligning to TRBD1. The V gene's germline CDR1 is SQVTM and CDR2 ANQGSEA. V shed 7 bases and J 2 bases; nucleotides not matched to a gene: 10. The CDR3 covers 15 residues. The CDR3 region has the DNA TGCAGCGCCCCCCGGGACAGTCTCAACACCGGGGAGCTGTTTTTT. Encoded protein: CSAPRDSLNTGELFF.

This CDR3 is CASSPPGLAGRIGKNIQYF. The CDR3 DNA reads as TGTGCCAGCAGCCCCCCGGGGCTAGCAGGACGGATTGGCAAAAACATTCAGTACTTC. The chain couples TRBV7-8 to TRBJ2-4; D possibly matches TRBD1 or TRBD2 (5 bases each). The CDR3 extends over 19 amino acids. CDR1 is SGHVS and CDR2 is FQNEAQ in the germline V gene. V shed 5 bases and J shed 3 bases, with 26 bases lying between them. The full variable domain, completed using reference TRBV7-8 and TRBJ2-4, is GAGVSQSPRYKVAKRGQDVALRCDPISGHVSLFWYQQALGQGPEFLTYFQNEAQLDKSGLPSDRFFAERPEGSVSTLKIQRTQQEDSAVYLCASSPPGLAGRIGKNIQYFGAGTRLSVL.

This clone was seen just once. A junction end diverges from the germline sequence, so it may reflect a read error. The sample holds other DNA sequences that translate to the same CDR3. This chain links TRBV5-1 with TRBJ2-7; 8 nucleotides align to TRBD2. Germline CDR1 and CDR2: SGHRS and YFSETQ. The CDR3 spans 16 residues. The CDR3 DNA reads as TGCGCCAGCAGTTTGGAAGTGCGGGGGGCCGGGTGGGAGCAGTACTTC. Its translation is CASSLEVRGAGWEQYF.

The CDR3 region has the DNA TGTGCCAGTACCTCGGGGGCCCGAATAACTAATGAAAAACTGTTTTTT. Amino acids: CASTSGARITNEKLFF. The rearrangement links TRBV19 to TRBJ1-4, with D maybe TRBD1 (6 bases). The CDR3 has 16 amino acids. CDR1 and CDR2 (germline): LNHDA, SQIVND (reference sequence). The germline V and J ends were trimmed by 7 bases and 1 base, with 16 bases remaining between them.